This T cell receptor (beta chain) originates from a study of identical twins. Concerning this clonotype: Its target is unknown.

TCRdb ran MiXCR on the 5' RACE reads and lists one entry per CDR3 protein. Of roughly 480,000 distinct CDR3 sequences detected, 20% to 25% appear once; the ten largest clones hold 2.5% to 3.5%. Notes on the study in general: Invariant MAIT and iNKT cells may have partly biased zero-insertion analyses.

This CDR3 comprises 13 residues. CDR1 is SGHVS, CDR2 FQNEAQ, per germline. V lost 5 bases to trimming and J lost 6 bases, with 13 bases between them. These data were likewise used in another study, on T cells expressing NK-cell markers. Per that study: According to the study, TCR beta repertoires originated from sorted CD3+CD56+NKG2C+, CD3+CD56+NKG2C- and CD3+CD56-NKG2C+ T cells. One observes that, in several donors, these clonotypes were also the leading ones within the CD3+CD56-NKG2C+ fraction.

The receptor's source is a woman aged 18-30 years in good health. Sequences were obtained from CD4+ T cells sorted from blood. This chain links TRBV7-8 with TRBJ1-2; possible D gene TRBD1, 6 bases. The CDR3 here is CASSPYWDNGYTF. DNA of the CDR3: TGTGCCAGCAGCCCATATTGGGACAATGGCTACACCTTC.